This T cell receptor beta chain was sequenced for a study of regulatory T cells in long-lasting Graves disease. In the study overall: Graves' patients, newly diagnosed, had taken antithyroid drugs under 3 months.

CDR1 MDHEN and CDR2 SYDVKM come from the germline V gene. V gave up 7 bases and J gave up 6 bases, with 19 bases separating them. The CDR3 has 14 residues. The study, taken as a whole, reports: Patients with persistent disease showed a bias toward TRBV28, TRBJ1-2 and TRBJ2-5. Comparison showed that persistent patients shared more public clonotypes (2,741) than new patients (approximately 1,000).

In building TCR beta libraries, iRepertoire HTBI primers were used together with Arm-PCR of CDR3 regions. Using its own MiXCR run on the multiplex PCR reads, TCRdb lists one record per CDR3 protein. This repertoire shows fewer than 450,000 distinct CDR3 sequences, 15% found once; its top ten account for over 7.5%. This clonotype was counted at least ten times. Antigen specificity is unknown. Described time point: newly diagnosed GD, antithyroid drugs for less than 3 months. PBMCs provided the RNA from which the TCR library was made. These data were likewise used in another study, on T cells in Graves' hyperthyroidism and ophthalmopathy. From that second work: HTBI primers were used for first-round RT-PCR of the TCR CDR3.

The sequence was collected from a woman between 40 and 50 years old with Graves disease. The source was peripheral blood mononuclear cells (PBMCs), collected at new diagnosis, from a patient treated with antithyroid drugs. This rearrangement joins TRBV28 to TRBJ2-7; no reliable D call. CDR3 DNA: TGTGCCAGCACCACCCAGGACCGGCCTGGCGAGCAGTACTTC. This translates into CASTTQDRPGEQYF. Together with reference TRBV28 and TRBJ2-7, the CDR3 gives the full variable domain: DVKVTQSSRYLVKRTGEKVFLECVQDMDHENMFWYRQDPGLGLRLIYFSYDVKMKEKGDIPEGYSVSREKKERFSLILESASTNQTSMYLCASTTQDRPGEQYFGPGTRLTVT.